Detailed here is one T cell receptor (beta chain). Its cognate antigen is unknown. Primers: 60 Vbeta forward and 13 Jbeta reverse. TCRdb's table, derived via immunoSEQ multiplex PCR, lists solely in-frame clones and lacks some. This sample has about 200,000 clones, with 65% to 80% found just once. These data are taken from a study of cytomegalovirus exposure and HLA in healthy donors. Study outcomes and limitations: Among immune exposure information, only CMV serostatus was available. Overall, approximately 150 TCR beta chains were annotated as cytomegalovirus-associated. In vitro checks showed that a few CMV-associated chains really do target CMV antigens. Rates of TCR association differed by HLA locus in a later analysis, with DRB1 highest and HLA-C lowest.

The clonotype originates from a man aged 35 to 55 in good health and CMV-seronegative. The sequenced sample was PBMCs.

CDR3 nucleotides: TGTGCCACCAGCAGAGATCTATTAGGGGTTGAGAACACCGGGGAGCTGTTTTTT. Its translation: CATSRDLLGVENTGELFF. The rearrangement uses TRBV15 and TRBJ2-2, with a tentative D call TRBD1 (5 bases). The CDR3 spans 18 residues. From germline, CDR1 is LNHNV and CDR2 YYDKDF (reference sequence). Trimming took 0 bases from V and 1 from J, leaving 15 bases between them.